A single sample gave rise to the 16 T cell receptor beta chains below, sequenced in a study of T-cell reconstitution after alpha-beta-depleted transplantation in children. Construction of the TCRbeta library involved unique molecular identifiers. TCRdb itself ran the PCR reads through MiXCR, one entry per CDR3 protein. The sample gives over 450,000 distinct CDR3 sequences, approximately 10% of which show up once; just over 2% is in the top ten. The sample in question was PBMCs, obtained before TCRalphabeta/CD19-depleted stem cell transplant. The receptors come from a child aged 2-15 years with inherited bone marrow failure, due to receive a stem cell transplant.

This sequence joins TRBV7-2 and TRBJ2-1, with D hard to call. V was cut by 1 base and J by 0 bases, with 4 bases left in between. Germline V gene sequence: CDR1 SGHTA, CDR2 FQGNSA. This CDR3 has 14 residues. CDR3 DNA sequence: TGTGCCAGCAGCTTAGAGCGCTCCTACAATGAGCAGTTCTTC. Its protein is CASSLERSYNEQFF.

This clonotype has ten or more counts. J is TRBJ1-3 and V is TRBV6-5; possible D gene TRBD1, 6 bases. Germline lookup yields CDR1 MNHEY and CDR2 SVGAGI. Between the trimmed V and J ends, which lost 0 bases and 2 bases, there was a span of 14 bases. The CDR3 is 17 amino acids. The CDR3 DNA is TGTGCCAGCAGTTACTCTCGGCAGGGGATAACTGGAAACACCATATATTTT. Amino acids: CASSYSRQGITGNTIYF.

Ten or more counts support this clonotype. This chain links TRBV3-1 with TRBJ2-7; D possibly corresponds to TRBD2 (6 bases). Trimming stripped 7 bases from V and 1 base from J, with 14 bases between. Germline V gene data show CDR1 as LGHDT and CDR2 as YNNKEL (reference sequence). CDR3 length: 14 residues. The CDR3 sequence: CASKPTGLSYEQYF. In DNA form, the CDR3 reads TGTGCCAGCAAGCCTACAGGACTATCCTACGAGCAGTACTTC.

This clonotype was counted a few times. The chain employs TRBV19 and TRBJ2-3; tentative D call: TRBD2 (6 bases). The CDR3 is 15 residues long. The ends were cut back, 3 bases at V and 0 bases at J, with 10 bases in the middle. The germline gives CDR1 LNHDA, CDR2 SQIVND (reference sequence). The CDR3 DNA is TGTGCCAGTAGTATGGTAGCGGCTAGCACAGATACGCAGTATTTT. Translation: CASSMVAASTDTQYF.

This clonotype was detected many times. The V and J genes are TRBV29-1 and TRBJ2-1, with 9 positions matching TRBD2. Germline V CDR1 and CDR2: SQVTM, ANQGSEA. V lost 3 bases and J lost 6; bases outside the gene matches: 6. CDR3 length equals 14 residues. The CDR3 region has the DNA TGCAGCGTTGACGGTGGACTAGCGACCAATGAGCAGTTCTTC. Amino acids: CSVDGGLATNEQFF.

This clonotype was detected many times. The chain combines TRBV20-1 with TRBJ2-7, with 10 bases matching TRBD2. The V and J ends lost 5 bases and 2 bases, in that order; junction bases with no gene match: 6. Germline V gene data show CDR1 as DFQATT and CDR2 as SNEGSKA (reference sequence). The CDR3 has 14 residues. The CDR3 here is CSAGLGTSAYEQYF. The DNA for the CDR3 is TGCAGTGCTGGTCTTGGGACTAGCGCCTACGAGCAGTACTTC.

This clonotype was recorded many times. The chain carries TRBV6-1 and TRBJ1-1; 8 bases align to TRBD1. Germline CDR1 MNHNS, CDR2 SASEGT. The CDR3 consists of 13 residues. The V gene end was trimmed by 7 bases and the J gene end by 6 bases; junction bases not matched to a gene: 7. The CDR3 DNA sequence: TGTGCCAGCACCATGGGGACAGGCTCTGAAGCTTTCTTT. Protein: CASTMGTGSEAFF.

This clonotype came up many times. This chain joins TRBV6-1 and TRBJ2-7, with 11 bases matching TRBD2. Germline CDR1 is MNHNS and CDR2 is SASEGT. The J segment lost 2 bases and the V segment lost 6 bases, leaving 6 bases of the junction unmatched. This CDR3 contains 15 residues. The CDR3 spells CASSLLAGAPYEQYF. CDR3 sequence (DNA): TGTGCCAGCAGCCTACTAGCGGGAGCACCCTACGAGCAGTACTTC.

This clonotype was observed at least ten times. This chain links TRBV5-4 with TRBJ2-1, with D possibly called TRBD1 or TRBD2 (7 bases each). With 5 bases removed from V and 1 base from J, the gap between germline ends came to 13 bases. The CDR3 has 15 residues. Germline values: CDR1 SGHNT, CDR2 YYREEE (reference sequence). CDR3 coding DNA: TGTGCCAGCAGGGCCAGGGGGGGATCCTACAATGAGCAGTTCTTC. Translation gives CASRARGGSYNEQFF.

This clonotype has only a few counts. The genes are TRBV7-9 and TRBJ1-2; D gene uncertain. V was cut by 1 base and J by 5 bases, with 14 bases left in between. CDR1 and CDR2 from the germline V gene are SEHNR and FQNEAQ (reference sequence). The CDR3 runs to 15 residues. CDR3 region: CASSLEKAGSYGYTF. CDR3 bases: TGTGCCAGCAGCTTAGAAAAAGCCGGGTCATATGGCTACACCTTC.

This clonotype has just a few counts. The J gene is TRBJ1-1, the V gene TRBV4-3, with TRBD1 as a possible D gene (5 bases). The CDR3 spans 18 residues. Trimming took 0 bases from V and 1 from J, leaving 18 bases between them. Germline V gene data show CDR1 as LGHNA and CDR2 as YSLEER. CDR3 nucleotides: TGCGCCAGCAGCCAAGATCCGACCGGAGGGGCGTCGAACACTGAAGCTTTCTTT. Translating gives CASSQDPTGGASNTEAFF.

There are many counts of this clonotype. The chain is built from TRBV27 and TRBJ1-1; 7 bases match TRBD1. CDR3 length: 16 residues. V dropped 0 bases and J dropped 7; count of bases not matched to a gene: 11. Germline V gene lookup returns CDR1 MNHEY and CDR2 SMNVEV (reference sequence). CDR3 sequence: CASSLSRDRPGVEAFF. The DNA of the CDR3 is TGTGCCAGCAGTTTATCGAGGGACAGACCTGGGGTTGAAGCTTTCTTT.

This clonotype has at least ten counts. The V call is TRBV7-2, the J call TRBJ1-2; tentative D call: TRBD1 (6 bases). CDR3 length: 17 amino acids. Germline lookup yields CDR1 SGHTA and CDR2 FQGNSA. V lost 5 bases and J 4 bases, leaving 23 bases between the germline ends. The CDR3 sequence is CASSPELIRGGSYGYTF. The DNA of the CDR3 is TGTGCCAGCAGCCCAGAACTCATCAGGGGTGGGAGCTATGGCTACACCTTC.

The chain joins TRBV2 to TRBJ2-1; D possibly corresponds to TRBD2 (6 bases). V lost 6 bases and J 4 bases, leaving 16 bases between the germline ends. The germline gives CDR1 SNHLY, CDR2 FYNNEI. The CDR3 has 15 amino acids. In nucleotides, the CDR3 is TGTGCCAGCAGGGAGACGACTAGTTTTTACAATGAGCAGTTCTTC. It translates to CASRETTSFYNEQFF.

This clonotype was seen at least ten times. The chain has TRBV5-1 and TRBJ2-7, with 9 bases matching TRBD1. The germline V gene has CDR1 SGHRS and CDR2 YFSETQ. V shed 0 bases and J 3 bases; nucleotides not matched to a gene: 7. CDR3 length: 16 amino acids. The CDR3 DNA follows: TGCGCCAGCAGCTTGGCTCCGGGACAGGGTTTCTACGAGCAGTACTTC. Protein: CASSLAPGQGFYEQYF.

The chain's CDR3 is CASLRDSSEQFF. CDR3 DNA sequence: TGTGCCAGCCTAAGGGACTCGTCGGAGCAGTTCTTC. The chain joins TRBV7-9 to TRBJ2-1; maybe TRBD2 (6 bases). Trimming stripped 8 bases from V and 10 bases from J, with 15 bases between. Looked up from germline, CDR1 is SEHNR and CDR2 is FQNEAQ (reference sequence). The CDR3 contains 12 residues.